The next 30 T cell receptor beta chains were all read from a single sample in a study of Graves' ophthalmopathy and Graves' hyperthyroidism. The TCR beta CDR3 regions underwent amplification from RNA transcripts. The library came from an HTBI-primed first-round RT-PCR and a second-round multiplex PCR. From the multiplex PCR reads, TCRdb called clonotypes with MiXCR, one entry per CDR3 protein. The repertoire holds about 600,000 distinct CDR3 sequences, with just under 40% as singletons. The sequencing sample was made of peripheral blood or thyroid tissue (not recorded which). The receptors here all came from an adult man with Graves' hyperthyroidism.

This clonotype was seen ten or more times. V is TRBV7-2 and J is TRBJ2-5; the match to TRBD1 covers 8 bases. V shed 1 base, J shed 2 bases, and the junction held 6 bases outside the gene matches. The CDR3 totals 16 residues. Germline loops: CDR1 SGHTA, CDR2 FQGNSA. In DNA, the CDR3 is TGTGCCAGCAGCTTAGGTTGGGGACAGGCACAAGAGACCCAGTACTTC. Protein product: CASSLGWGQAQETQYF.

This clonotype was observed at least ten times. In DNA form, the CDR3 reads TGTGCCAGCAGCTTAGCGCCTACGCTAGATCAGCCCCAGCATTTT. It encodes CASSLAPTLDQPQHF. This sequence joins TRBV7-2 and TRBJ1-5; no clear D. Germline CDR1 reads SGHTA; CDR2 reads FQGNSA. V lost 0 bases to trimming and J lost 5 bases, with 11 bases between them. CDR3 length equals 15 residues.

The chain carries TRBV7-6 and TRBJ1-1; TRBD1 might be the D (6 bases). The CDR3 contains 13 residues. CDR1 is SGHVS, CDR2 FNYEAQ, per germline. Trimming took off 6 bases at V and 5 bases at J, with 13 bases between the two ends. The chain's CDR3 is CASSGMRGTEAFF. CDR3 DNA: TGTGCCAGCAGTGGGATGAGGGGGACTGAAGCTTTCTTT. Based on the CDR3 plus reference TRBV7-6 and TRBJ1-1, the full variable domain is GAGVSQSPRYKVTKRGQDVALRCDPISGHVSLYWYRQALGQGPEFLTYFNYEAQQDKSGLPNDRFSAERPEGSISTLTIQRTEQRDSAMYRCASSGMRGTEAFFGQGTRLTVV.

This clonotype was counted a few times. The chain links TRBV12-3 or TRBV12-4 to TRBJ2-1; D is possibly TRBD1 (7 bases). CDR3 size: 15 residues. With 3 bases removed from V and 3 bases from J, the gap between germline ends came to 12 bases. CDR3 in amino acids: CASSFLQGGYNEQFF. The CDR3 region has the DNA TGTGCCAGCAGTTTCCTCCAGGGGGGCTACAATGAGCAGTTCTTC.

This clonotype was found once. The V call is TRBV2, the J call TRBJ1-1; 8 bases are shared with TRBD1. The CDR3 is made up of 14 amino acids. Trimming took 5 bases from V and 4 from J; bases not matched to a gene: 6. Germline V lookup: CDR1 SNHLY, CDR2 FYNNEI. The chain's CDR3 is CASSINRGSTEAFF. The CDR3 region has the DNA TGTGCCAGCAGTATTAACAGGGGGAGCACTGAAGCTTTCTTT.

This clonotype was found once. CDR3 nucleotide sequence: TGTGCCAGCAGCCTAAGCACCGGGACAAGGGAAAAACTGTTTTTT. Amino acids: CASSLSTGTREKLFF. V and J are TRBV7-9 and TRBJ1-4; D might be TRBD1 (6 bases). The CDR3 extends over 15 amino acids. CDR1 and CDR2 (germline): SEHNR, FQNEAQ (reference sequence). V lost 5 bases and J lost 8, with 18 bases in between.

At least ten counts were recorded for this clonotype. The chain carries TRBV7-9 and TRBJ2-2, with D tentatively TRBD2 (6 bases). The CDR3 runs to 15 residues. Per the germline V gene, CDR1 is SEHNR and CDR2 is FQNEAQ (reference sequence). The V end was cut by 2 bases, the J end by 3 bases, with 10 bases between. CDR3 coding DNA: TGTGCCAGCAGCTTAAGGCGGGACCACACCGGGGAGCTGTTTTTT. It translates to CASSLRRDHTGELFF.

As for this clonotype: A much bigger clone sits one base away, suggesting this may be a read error. The chain recombines TRBV9 with TRBJ1-5, with D perhaps TRBD1 (6 bases). Looked up from germline, CDR1 is SGDLS and CDR2 is YYNGEE. This CDR3 comprises 15 residues. The DNA for the CDR3 is TGTGTCAGCAGCGTAGCGGGGGGCCGCAATCAGCCCCAGCATTTT. Its translation: CVSSVAGGRNQPQHF.

This clonotype was observed a few times. This chain uses TRBV6-2 or TRBV6-3 with TRBJ2-5; 10 bases line up with TRBD2. There are 14 residues in the CDR3. The germline V gene has CDR1 MNHEY and CDR2 SVGEGT. Losses at the gene ends were 7 bases for V and 9 bases for J; bases not matched to a gene: 11. The CDR3 sequence: CASMGLASGGAQYF. In DNA, the CDR3 is TGTGCCAGCATGGGACTAGCGAGCGGTGGGGCCCAGTACTTC.

A note on this clonotype: One end of the junction does not line up with germline, which may come from a read error. J is TRBJ2-7 and V is TRBV12-3 or TRBV12-4; D call uncertain. There are 13 residues in the CDR3. CDR3 DNA sequence: TGTGCCATCAGTTTACTGGGGTCGGTGGAGCAGTACTTC. It codes for CAISLLGSVEQYF.

This clonotype appeared many times. This chain links TRBV12-3 or TRBV12-4 with TRBJ2-6; TRBD1 might be the D (6 bases). The V and J ends lost 10 bases and 1 base respectively, with 11 bases between them. The CDR3 loop spans 14 amino acids. The CDR3 spells CAIRGGSGANVLTF. CDR3 nucleotides: TGTGCCATCAGGGGCGGTTCTGGGGCCAACGTCCTGACTTTC.

The chain recombines TRBV5-1 with TRBJ2-1; 12 bases agree with TRBD2. Losses at the gene ends were 1 base for V and 0 bases for J; bases not matched to a gene: 2. CDR3 length: 17 amino acids. The germline CDR1 and CDR2 sequences are SGHRS and YFSETQ. The CDR3 DNA follows: TGCGCCAGCAGCTTGTCGACTAGCGGGAGCTCCTACAATGAGCAGTTCTTC. Translated, it gives CASSLSTSGSSYNEQFF.

This clonotype was counted ten times or more. The genes are TRBV10-3 and TRBJ2-7, with TRBD1 as a possible D gene (6 bases). The length of the CDR3 is 14 residues. From germline, CDR1 is ENHRY and CDR2 SYGVKD. V was pared by 5 bases and J by 9 bases, with 20 bases between. The CDR3 coding sequence is TGTGCCATCAGTCCCCCGGGACAACCTACCGGGCAGTACTTC. It translates to CAISPPGQPTGQYF.

This clonotype was observed at least ten times. The J gene is TRBJ2-7, the V gene TRBV2; 7 bases map to TRBD1. The CDR3 covers 11 residues. Germline V gives CDR1 SNHLY, CDR2 FYNNEI. With 8 bases clipped from V and 5 bases from J, the junction kept 3 bases outside the gene matches. CDR3: CASLTGDEQYF. DNA for the CDR3: TGTGCCAGCCTAACAGGGGACGAGCAGTACTTC.

The CDR3 DNA sequence: TGCGCCAGCAGCCAAGATCGGGTCAGGGGGCCGGGCACTGAAGCTTTCTTT. It yields the protein CASSQDRVRGPGTEAFF. V and J are TRBV4-1 and TRBJ1-1; TRBD1 matches at 8 bases. Germline values: CDR1 MGHRA, CDR2 YSYEKL. The length of the CDR3 is 17 residues. V dropped 0 bases and J dropped 4; count of bases not matched to a gene: 10.

The chain's CDR3 is CASSLGLIGNTIYF. The CDR3, as DNA: TGTGCCAGCAGCTTAGGACTTATAGGAAACACCATATATTTT. The chain links TRBV13 to TRBJ1-3; D is uncertain. The CDR3 is made up of 14 amino acids. The germline V gene has CDR1 PRHDT and CDR2 FYEKMQ (reference sequence). V dropped 0 bases and J dropped 4 bases, with 7 bases sitting between them.

This clonotype came up a few times. The rearrangement links TRBV6-5 to TRBJ2-5, with D possibly being TRBD1 (6 bases). V gave up 5 bases and J gave up 5 bases, with 18 bases separating them. Germline V lookup: CDR1 MNHEY, CDR2 SVGAGI. This CDR3 has 15 residues. The CDR3 reads CASSLTGSFGETQYF. The DNA for the CDR3 is TGTGCCAGCAGTCTTACAGGGTCTTTTGGGGAGACCCAGTACTTC.

This clonotype was detected once. The chain uses TRBV7-3 and TRBJ2-3, with D uncertain. This CDR3 is built from 14 residues. V dropped 3 bases and J dropped 5 bases, with 12 bases sitting between them. The V gene's germline CDR1 is SGHTA and CDR2 FQGTGA. CDR3 DNA: TGTGCCAGCAGCTTTACCGGGTCCCGAGATACGCAGTATTTT. Translation: CASSFTGSRDTQYF.

This chain joins TRBV7-8 and TRBJ2-7, with 10 bases fitting TRBD1. TRBJ2-1 matches the DNA end more closely, so the J call is doubtful. The CDR3 loop spans 15 amino acids. Germline-derived CDR1 and CDR2 are SGHVS and FQNEAQ. The CDR3: CASSMPGQGFDEQFF. Written as DNA, the CDR3 is TGTGCCAGCAGCATGCCGGGACAGGGGTTCGATGAGCAGTTCTTC.

Of note for this clonotype: One junction end does not reproduce the germline sequence, and a read error may be involved. The chain employs TRBV7-9 and TRBJ2-5; D possibly corresponds to TRBD2 (5 bases). The CDR3 is 18 residues long. Germline-derived CDR1 and CDR2 are SEHNR and FQNEAQ (reference sequence). The CDR3 here is CASSQEHWGGRGPEAQYF. CDR3 nucleotide sequence: TGCGCCAGCAGCCAAGAGCATTGGGGTGGGCGTGGTCCGGAGGCCCAGTACTTC.

The chain links TRBV7-9 to TRBJ2-5; the D gene is possibly TRBD1 (5 bases). With 5 bases removed from V and 5 bases from J, the gap between germline ends came to 12 bases. CDR1 is SEHNR and CDR2 is FQNEAQ in the germline V gene (reference sequence). The CDR3 has 13 residues. The CDR3 reads CASSRHKGETQYF. In nucleotides, the CDR3 is TGTGCCAGCAGCCGACATAAGGGGGAGACCCAGTACTTC. The entire variable domain, with the rest obtained from reference TRBV7-9 and TRBJ2-5, is as follows: DTGVSQNPRHKITKRGQNVTFRCDPISEHNRLYWYRQTLGQGPEFLTYFQNEAQLEKSRLLSDRFSAERPKGSFSTLEIQRTEQGDSAMYLCASSRHKGETQYFGPGTRLLVL.

The rearrangement joins TRBV4-1 to TRBJ1-1, with 7 bases aligning to TRBD1. The junction had 8 bases not matched to a gene; V was cut back by 2 bases and J by 5 bases. Per germline, CDR1 MGHRA and CDR2 YSYEKL. The CDR3 has 15 amino acids. Here the CDR3 reads CASSQMTGSGTEAFF. In nucleotides, the CDR3 is TGCGCCAGCAGCCAAATGACAGGGTCAGGGACTGAAGCTTTCTTT.

As concerns this clonotype: This may be a read error, as it is one base from a much larger clone. The CDR3 loop is CASRVSGRNYGYTF. The DNA of the CDR3 is TGCGCCAGCAGAGTATCAGGGCGGAACTATGGCTACACCTTC. The V call is TRBV5-1, the J call TRBJ1-2; TRBD1 might be the D (5 bases). V was shortened by 5 bases and J by 2 bases, with 13 bases between the two germline ends. Germline CDR1 is SGHRS and CDR2 is YFSETQ. This CDR3 is 14 amino acids long.

This clonotype was counted only a few times. The chain recombines TRBV19 with TRBJ2-7, with a possible D match to TRBD2 (6 bases). Trimming shortened V by 3 bases and J by 6 bases, and 9 bases separated the two germline ends. CDR1 is LNHDA and CDR2 is SQIVND in the germline V gene (reference sequence). This CDR3 comprises 12 residues. CDR3 region: CASSIRRGEQYF. Here the CDR3 DNA reads TGTGCCAGTAGTATCAGGAGGGGCGAGCAGTACTTC.

This clonotype was recorded many times. The chain recombines TRBV5-4 with TRBJ2-7, with no clear D. From germline, CDR1 is SGHNT and CDR2 YYREEE (reference sequence). V was cut by 1 base and J by 7 bases, with 12 bases left in between. The CDR3 totals 13 residues. CDR3 in amino acids: CASSLFLRNEQYF. The CDR3 DNA reads as TGTGCCAGCAGCTTGTTTCTTCGGAATGAGCAGTACTTC.

In this sample, this clonotype turned up a few times. The rearrangement links TRBV29-1 to TRBJ2-7; 9 bases agree with TRBD1. Germline values: CDR1 SQVTM, CDR2 ANQGSEA. The CDR3 extends over 15 amino acids. Trimming took 7 bases from V and 2 from J; bases not matched to a gene: 12. Here the CDR3 reads CSGLIGRQGAYEQYF. Written as DNA, the CDR3 is TGCAGCGGGTTGATTGGGCGACAGGGGGCCTACGAGCAGTACTTC.

In its sample, this clonotype was seen many times. V is TRBV6-1 and J is TRBJ1-1, with 12 bases aligning to TRBD1. Germline CDR1 is MNHNS and CDR2 is SASEGT. The CDR3 loop spans 16 amino acids. With 4 bases clipped from V and 4 bases from J, the junction kept 7 bases outside the gene matches. The CDR3 bases are TGTGCCAGCAGTGGCCGGGACAGGGGGCTTGGCACTGAAGCTTTCTTT. This encodes CASSGRDRGLGTEAFF.

This clonotype has a handful of counts. The chain links TRBV27 to TRBJ2-2, with D unresolved. The CDR3 has 14 residues. CDR1 and CDR2 from the germline V gene are MNHEY and SMNVEV (reference sequence). V was trimmed by 5 bases and J by 9 bases, leaving 16 bases between them. As DNA, the CDR3 is TGTGCCAGCAGTCCCCTCACCGGGCCTAGGGAGCTGTTTTTT. Protein sequence: CASSPLTGPRELFF.

The V call is TRBV2, the J call TRBJ1-5; tentative D call: TRBD1 (6 bases). This CDR3 is 16 amino acids long. Germline loops: CDR1 SNHLY, CDR2 FYNNEI. Trimming removed 6 bases from V and 4 bases from J, with 19 bases in between. CDR3 DNA sequence: TGTGCCAGCAGCCAAGATCCAGGACAGAGAAATCAGCCCCAGCATTTT. This translates into CASSQDPGQRNQPQHF.

This clonotype came up once. This may stem from a read error, because a much larger clone lies one nucleotide away. The chain uses TRBV29-1 and TRBJ2-3; D may be TRBD2 (5 bases). This CDR3 has 12 amino acids. V was pared by 4 bases and J by 6 bases, with 11 bases between. The germline CDR1 and CDR2 sequences are SQVTM and ANQGSEA. The CDR3 loop is CSVGRLGDTQYF. The CDR3 coding sequence is TGCAGCGTTGGGAGGCTGGGGGATACGCAGTATTTT.